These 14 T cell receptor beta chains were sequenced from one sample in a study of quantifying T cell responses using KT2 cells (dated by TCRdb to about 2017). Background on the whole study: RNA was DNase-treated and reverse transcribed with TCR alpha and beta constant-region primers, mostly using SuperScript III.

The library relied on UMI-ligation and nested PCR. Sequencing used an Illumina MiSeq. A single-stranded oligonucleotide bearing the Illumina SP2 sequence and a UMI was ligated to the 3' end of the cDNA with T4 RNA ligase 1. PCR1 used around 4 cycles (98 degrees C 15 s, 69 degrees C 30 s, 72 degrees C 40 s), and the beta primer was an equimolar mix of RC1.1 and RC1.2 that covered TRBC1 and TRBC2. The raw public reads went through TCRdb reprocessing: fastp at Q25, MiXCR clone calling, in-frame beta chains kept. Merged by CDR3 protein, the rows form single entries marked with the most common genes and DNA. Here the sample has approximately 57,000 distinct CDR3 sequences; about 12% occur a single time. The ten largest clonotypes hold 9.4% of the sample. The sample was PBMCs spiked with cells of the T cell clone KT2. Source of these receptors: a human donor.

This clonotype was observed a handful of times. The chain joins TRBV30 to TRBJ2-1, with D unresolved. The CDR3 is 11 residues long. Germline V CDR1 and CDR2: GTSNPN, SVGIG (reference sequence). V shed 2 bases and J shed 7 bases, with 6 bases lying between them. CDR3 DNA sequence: TGTGCCTGGAGTATGTCGAATGAGCAGTTCTTC. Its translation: CAWSMSNEQFF.

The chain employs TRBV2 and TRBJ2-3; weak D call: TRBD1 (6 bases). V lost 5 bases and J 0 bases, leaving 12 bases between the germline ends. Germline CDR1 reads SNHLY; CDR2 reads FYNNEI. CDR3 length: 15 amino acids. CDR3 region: CASSLRDTSTDTQYF. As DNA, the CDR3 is TGTGCCAGCAGTTTACGGGACACAAGCACAGATACGCAGTATTTT. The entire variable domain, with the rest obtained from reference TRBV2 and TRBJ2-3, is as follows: EPEVTQTPSHQVTQMGQEVILRCVPISNHLYFYWYRQILGQKVEFLVSFYNNEISEKSEIFDDQFSVERPDGSNFTLKIRSTKLEDSAMYFCASSLRDTSTDTQYFGPGTRLTVL.

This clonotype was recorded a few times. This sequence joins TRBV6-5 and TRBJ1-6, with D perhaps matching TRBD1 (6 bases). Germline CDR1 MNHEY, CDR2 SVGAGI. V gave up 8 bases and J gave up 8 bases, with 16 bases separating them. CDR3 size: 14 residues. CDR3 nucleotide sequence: TGTGCCAGCGGGAAGGGGGGGAAGGATTCACCCCTCCACTTT. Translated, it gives CASGKGGKDSPLHF.

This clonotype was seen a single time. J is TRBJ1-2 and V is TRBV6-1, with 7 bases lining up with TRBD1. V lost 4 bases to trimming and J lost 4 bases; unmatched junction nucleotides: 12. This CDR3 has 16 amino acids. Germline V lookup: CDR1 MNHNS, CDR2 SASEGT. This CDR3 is CASSVRGTGAIYGYTF. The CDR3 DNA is TGTGCCAGCAGTGTTCGCGGAACAGGGGCAATCTATGGCTACACCTTC.

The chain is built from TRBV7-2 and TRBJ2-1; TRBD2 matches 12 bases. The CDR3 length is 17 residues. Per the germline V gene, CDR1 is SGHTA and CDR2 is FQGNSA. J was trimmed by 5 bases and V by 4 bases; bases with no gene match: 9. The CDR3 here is CASSSGLAGTAHNEQFF. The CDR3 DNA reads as TGTGCCAGCAGCTCCGGACTAGCGGGAACAGCCCACAATGAGCAGTTCTTC.

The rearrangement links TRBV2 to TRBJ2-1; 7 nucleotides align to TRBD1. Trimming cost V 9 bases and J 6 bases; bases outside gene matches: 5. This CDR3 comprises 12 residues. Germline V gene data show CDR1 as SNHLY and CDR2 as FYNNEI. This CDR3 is CASRTGPNEQFF. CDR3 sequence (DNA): TGTGCCAGTCGGACAGGCCCCAATGAGCAGTTCTTC.

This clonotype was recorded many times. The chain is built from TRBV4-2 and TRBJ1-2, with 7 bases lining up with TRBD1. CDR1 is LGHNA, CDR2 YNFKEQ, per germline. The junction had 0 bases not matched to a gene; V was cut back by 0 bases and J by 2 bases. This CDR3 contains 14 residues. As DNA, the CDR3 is TGTGCCAGCAGCCAAGACAGGGGGAACTATGGCTACACCTTC. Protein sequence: CASSQDRGNYGYTF.

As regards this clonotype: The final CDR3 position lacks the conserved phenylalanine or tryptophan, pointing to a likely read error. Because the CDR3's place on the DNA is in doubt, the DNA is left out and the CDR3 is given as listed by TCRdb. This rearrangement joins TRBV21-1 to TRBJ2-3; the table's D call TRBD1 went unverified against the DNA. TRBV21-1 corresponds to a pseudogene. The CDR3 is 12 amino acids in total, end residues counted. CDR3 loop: CASSKEVTPGGD.

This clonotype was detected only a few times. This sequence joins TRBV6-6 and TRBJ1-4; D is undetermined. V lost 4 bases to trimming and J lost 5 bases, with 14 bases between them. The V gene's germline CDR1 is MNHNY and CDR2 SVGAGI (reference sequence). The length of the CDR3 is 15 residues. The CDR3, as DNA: TGTGCCAGCAGTTGGAGACACGTCGACAATGAAAAACTGTTTTTT. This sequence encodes CASSWRHVDNEKLFF.

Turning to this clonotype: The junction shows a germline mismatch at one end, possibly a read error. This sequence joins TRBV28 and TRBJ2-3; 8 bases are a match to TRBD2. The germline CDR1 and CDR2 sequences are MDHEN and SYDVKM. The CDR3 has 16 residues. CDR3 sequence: CGSSLVSGDSTDTQYF. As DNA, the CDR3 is TGTGGCAGCAGTTTAGTTAGCGGGGATAGCACAGATACGCAGTATTTT.

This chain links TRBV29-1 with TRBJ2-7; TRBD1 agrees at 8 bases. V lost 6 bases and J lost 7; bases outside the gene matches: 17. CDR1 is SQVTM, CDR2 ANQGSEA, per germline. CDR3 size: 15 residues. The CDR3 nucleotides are TGCAGCGTCGCCCTCTTGGCAGGGGGCGCGGGGGAGCAGTACTTC. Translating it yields CSVALLAGGAGEQYF.

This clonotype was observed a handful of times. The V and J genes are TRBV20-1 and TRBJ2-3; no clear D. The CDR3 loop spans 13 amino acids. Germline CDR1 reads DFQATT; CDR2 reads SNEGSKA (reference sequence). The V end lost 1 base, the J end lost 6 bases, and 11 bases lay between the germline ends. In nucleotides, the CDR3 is TGCAGTGCTAGAGGGATTGATTTGGATACGCAGTATTTT. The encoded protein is CSARGIDLDTQYF.

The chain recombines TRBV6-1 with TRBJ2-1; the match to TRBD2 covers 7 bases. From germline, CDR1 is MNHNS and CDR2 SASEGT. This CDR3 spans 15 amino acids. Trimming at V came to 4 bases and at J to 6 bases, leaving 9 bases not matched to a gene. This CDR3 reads CASSAYEGEGNEQFF. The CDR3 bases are TGTGCCAGCAGTGCATACGAAGGGGAGGGCAATGAGCAGTTCTTC.

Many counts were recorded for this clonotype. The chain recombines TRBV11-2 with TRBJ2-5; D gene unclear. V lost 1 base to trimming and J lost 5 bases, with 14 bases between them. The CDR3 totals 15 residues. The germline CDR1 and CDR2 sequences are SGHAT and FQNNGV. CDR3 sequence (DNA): TGTGCCAGCAGCTTAGGAGCTTCGGTACTGGAGACCCAGTACTTC. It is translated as CASSLGASVLETQYF.